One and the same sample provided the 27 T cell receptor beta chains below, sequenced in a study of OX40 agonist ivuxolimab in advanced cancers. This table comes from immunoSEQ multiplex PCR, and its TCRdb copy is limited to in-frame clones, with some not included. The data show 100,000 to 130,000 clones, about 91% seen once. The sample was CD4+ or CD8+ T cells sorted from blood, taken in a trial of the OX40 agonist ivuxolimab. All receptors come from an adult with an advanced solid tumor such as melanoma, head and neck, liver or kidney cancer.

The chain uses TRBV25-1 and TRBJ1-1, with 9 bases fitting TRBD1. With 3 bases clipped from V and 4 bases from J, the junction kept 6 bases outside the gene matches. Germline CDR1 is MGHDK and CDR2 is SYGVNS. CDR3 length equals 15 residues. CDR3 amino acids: CASSDGTGYGTEAFF. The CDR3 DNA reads TGTGCCAGCAGTGACGGGACAGGGTATGGCACTGAAGCTTTCTTT.

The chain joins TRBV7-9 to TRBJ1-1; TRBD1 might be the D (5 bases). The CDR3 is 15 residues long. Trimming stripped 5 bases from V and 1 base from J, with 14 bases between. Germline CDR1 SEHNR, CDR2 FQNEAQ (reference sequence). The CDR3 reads CASSPYLTENTEAFF. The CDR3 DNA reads TGTGCCAGCAGCCCCTACTTGACAGAGAACACTGAAGCTTTCTTT.

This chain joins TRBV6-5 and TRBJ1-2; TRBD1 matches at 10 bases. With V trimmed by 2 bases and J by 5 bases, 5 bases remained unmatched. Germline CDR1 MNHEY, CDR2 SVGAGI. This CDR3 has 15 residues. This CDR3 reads CASSYRGDRGYGYTF. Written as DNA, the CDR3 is TGTGCCAGCAGTTACCGGGGGGACAGGGGATATGGCTACACCTTC.

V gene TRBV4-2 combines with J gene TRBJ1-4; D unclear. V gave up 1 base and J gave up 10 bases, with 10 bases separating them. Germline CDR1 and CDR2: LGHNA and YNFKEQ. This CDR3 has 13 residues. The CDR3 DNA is TGTGCCAGCAGCCAAGCCGACAAGGCAAAACTGTTTTTT. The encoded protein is CASSQADKAKLFF.

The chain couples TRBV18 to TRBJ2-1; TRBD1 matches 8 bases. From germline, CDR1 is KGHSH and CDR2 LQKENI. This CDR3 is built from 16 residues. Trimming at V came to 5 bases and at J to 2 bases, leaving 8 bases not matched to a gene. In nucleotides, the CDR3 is TGTGCCAGCTCAACAACCGGACAGGGTACCTACAATGAGCAGTTCTTC. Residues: CASSTTGQGTYNEQFF. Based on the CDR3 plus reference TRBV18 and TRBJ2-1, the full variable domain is NAGVMQNPRHLVRRRGQEARLRCSPMKGHSHVYWYRQLPEEGLKFMVYLQKENIIDESGMPKERFSAEFPKEGPSILRIQQVVRGDSAAYFCASSTTGQGTYNEQFFGPGTRLTVL.

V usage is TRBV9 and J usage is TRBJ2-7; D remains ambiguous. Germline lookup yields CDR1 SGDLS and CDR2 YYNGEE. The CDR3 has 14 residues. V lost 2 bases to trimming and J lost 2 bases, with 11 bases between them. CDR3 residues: CASSVSMSPYEQYF. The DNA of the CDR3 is TGTGCCAGCAGCGTTTCGATGTCCCCCTACGAGCAGTACTTC.

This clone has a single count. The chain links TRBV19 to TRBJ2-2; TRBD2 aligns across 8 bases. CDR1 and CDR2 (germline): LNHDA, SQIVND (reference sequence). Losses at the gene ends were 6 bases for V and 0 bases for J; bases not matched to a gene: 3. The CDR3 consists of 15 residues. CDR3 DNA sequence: TGTGCCAGTAGGACGGGACTAGCGAACACCGGGGAGCTGTTTTTT. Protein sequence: CASRTGLANTGELFF.

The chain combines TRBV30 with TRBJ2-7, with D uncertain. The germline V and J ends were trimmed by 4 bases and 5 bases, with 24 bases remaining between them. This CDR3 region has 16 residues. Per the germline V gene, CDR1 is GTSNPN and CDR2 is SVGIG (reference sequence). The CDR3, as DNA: TGTGCCTGGAAACGGCAAGCGCTATATCGAGGACACGAGCAGTACTTC. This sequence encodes CAWKRQALYRGHEQYF. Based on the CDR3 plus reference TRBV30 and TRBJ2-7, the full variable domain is SQTIHQWPATLVQPVGSPLSLECTVEGTSNPNLYWYRQAAGRGLQLLFYSVGIGQISSEVPQNLSASRPQDRQFILSSKKLLLSDSGFYLCAWKRQALYRGHEQYFGPGTRLTVT.

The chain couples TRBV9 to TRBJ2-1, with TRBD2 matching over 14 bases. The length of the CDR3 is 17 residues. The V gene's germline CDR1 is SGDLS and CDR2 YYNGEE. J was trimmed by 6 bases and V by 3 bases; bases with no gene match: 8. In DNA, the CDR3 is TGTGCCAGCAGCGGGCCGGGACTAGCGGGAGTAGGCAATGAGCAGTTCTTC. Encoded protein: CASSGPGLAGVGNEQFF.

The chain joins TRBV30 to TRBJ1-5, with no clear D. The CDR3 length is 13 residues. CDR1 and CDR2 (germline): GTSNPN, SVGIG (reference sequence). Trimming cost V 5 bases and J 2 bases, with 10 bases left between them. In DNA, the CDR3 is TGTGCCTGGGGCCGAAGGGGCAATCAGCCCCAGCATTTT. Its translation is CAWGRRGNQPQHF. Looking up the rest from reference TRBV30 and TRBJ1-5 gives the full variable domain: SQTIHQWPATLVQPVGSPLSLECTVEGTSNPNLYWYRQAAGRGLQLLFYSVGIGQISSEVPQNLSASRPQDRQFILSSKKLLLSDSGFYLCAWGRRGNQPQHFGDGTRLSIL.

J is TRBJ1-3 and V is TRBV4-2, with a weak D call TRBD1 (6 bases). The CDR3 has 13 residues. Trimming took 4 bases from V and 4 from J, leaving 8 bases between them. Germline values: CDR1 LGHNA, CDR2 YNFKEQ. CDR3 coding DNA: TGTGCCAGCAGCCTCGACAGGGGAAACACCATATATTTT. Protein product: CASSLDRGNTIYF.

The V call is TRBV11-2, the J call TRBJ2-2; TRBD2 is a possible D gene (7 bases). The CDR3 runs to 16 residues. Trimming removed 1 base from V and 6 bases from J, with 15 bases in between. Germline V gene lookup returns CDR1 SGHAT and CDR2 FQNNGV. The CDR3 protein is CASSLVGGHISGELFF. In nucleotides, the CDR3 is TGTGCCAGCAGCTTAGTGGGGGGGCACATCTCCGGGGAGCTGTTTTTT.

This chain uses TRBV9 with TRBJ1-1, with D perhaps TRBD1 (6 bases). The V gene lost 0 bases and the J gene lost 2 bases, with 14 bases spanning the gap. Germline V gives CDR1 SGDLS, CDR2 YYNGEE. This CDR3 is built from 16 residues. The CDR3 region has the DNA TGTGCCAGCAGCGTAGCCCCGGCAGGGGTCAACACTGAAGCTTTCTTT. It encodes CASSVAPAGVNTEAFF.

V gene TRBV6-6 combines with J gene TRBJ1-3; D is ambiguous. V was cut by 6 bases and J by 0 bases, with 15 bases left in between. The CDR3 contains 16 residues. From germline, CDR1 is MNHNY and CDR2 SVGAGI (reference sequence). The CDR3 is CASSRPKGDSGNTIYF. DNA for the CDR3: TGTGCCAGCAGCCGGCCCAAGGGAGACTCTGGAAACACCATATATTTT.

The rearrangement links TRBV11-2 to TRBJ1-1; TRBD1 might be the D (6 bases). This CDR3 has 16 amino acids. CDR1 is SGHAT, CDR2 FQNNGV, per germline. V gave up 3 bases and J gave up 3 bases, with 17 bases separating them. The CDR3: CASSFEGGLVYTEAFF. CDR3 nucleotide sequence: TGTGCCAGCAGCTTCGAAGGGGGGTTGGTGTACACTGAAGCTTTCTTT.

The DNA for the CDR3 is TGCGCCAGCAGCCAAGATAATCCGGGCGGGACCTACGAGCAGTACTTC. Translation gives CASSQDNPGGTYEQYF. The rearrangement joins TRBV4-1 to TRBJ2-7, with a tentative D call TRBD2 (6 bases). The V gene's germline CDR1 is MGHRA and CDR2 YSYEKL. The V end was cut by 0 bases, the J end by 2 bases, with 14 bases between. CDR3 length: 16 residues.

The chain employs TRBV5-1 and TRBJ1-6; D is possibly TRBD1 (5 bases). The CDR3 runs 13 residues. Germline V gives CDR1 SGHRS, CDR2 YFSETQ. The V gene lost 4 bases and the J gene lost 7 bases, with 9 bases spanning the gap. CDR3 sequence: CASSLGENSPLHF. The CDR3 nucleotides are TGCGCCAGCAGCCTGGGGGAGAATTCACCCCTCCACTTT.

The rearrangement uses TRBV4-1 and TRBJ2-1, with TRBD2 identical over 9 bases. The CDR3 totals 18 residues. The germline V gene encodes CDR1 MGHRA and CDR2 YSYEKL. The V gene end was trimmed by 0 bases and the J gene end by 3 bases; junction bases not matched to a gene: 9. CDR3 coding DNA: TGCGCCAGCAGCCAAGATGTTCGGGCGGGAGGGTTCTACAATGAGCAGTTCTTC. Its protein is CASSQDVRAGGFYNEQFF.

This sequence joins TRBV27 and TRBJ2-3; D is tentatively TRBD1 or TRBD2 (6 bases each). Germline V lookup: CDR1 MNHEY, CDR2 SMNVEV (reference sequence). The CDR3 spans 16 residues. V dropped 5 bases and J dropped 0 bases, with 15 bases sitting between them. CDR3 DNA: TGTGCCAGCAGTCAGGGGCCAGGGACTAGCACAGATACGCAGTATTTT. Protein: CASSQGPGTSTDTQYF.

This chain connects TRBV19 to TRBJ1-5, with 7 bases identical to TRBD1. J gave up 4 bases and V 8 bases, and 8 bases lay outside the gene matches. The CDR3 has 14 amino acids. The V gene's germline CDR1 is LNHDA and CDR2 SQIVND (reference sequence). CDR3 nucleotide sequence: TGTGCCAGTTGGGGGACAGCCCCAAATCAGCCCCAGCATTTT. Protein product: CASWGTAPNQPQHF.

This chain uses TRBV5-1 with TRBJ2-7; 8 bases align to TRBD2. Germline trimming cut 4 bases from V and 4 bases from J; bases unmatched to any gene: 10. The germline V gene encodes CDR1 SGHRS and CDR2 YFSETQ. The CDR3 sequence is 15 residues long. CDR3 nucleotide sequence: TGCGCCAGCAGCGAGGGCGGGGGGCCCAAGTACGAGCAGTACTTC. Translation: CASSEGGGPKYEQYF. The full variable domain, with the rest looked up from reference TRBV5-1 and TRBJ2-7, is KAGVTQTPRYLIKTRGQQVTLSCSPISGHRSVSWYQQTPGQGLQFLFEYFSETQRNKGNFPGRFSGRQFSNSRSEMNVSTLELGDSALYLCASSEGGGPKYEQYFGPGTRLTVT.

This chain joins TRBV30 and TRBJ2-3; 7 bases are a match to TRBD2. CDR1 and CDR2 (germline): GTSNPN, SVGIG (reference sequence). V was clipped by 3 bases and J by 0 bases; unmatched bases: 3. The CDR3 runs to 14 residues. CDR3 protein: CAWRASGSTDTQYF. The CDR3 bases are TGTGCCTGGAGGGCTAGCGGTAGCACAGATACGCAGTATTTT.

CDR3 DNA: TGCAGCGTTGGAGGGCAGGGGGACCACGAGCAGTACTTC. Amino acid sequence: CSVGGQGDHEQYF. The chain joins TRBV29-1 to TRBJ2-5; 7 nucleotides line up with TRBD1. The better agreement between TRBJ2-7 and the DNA end casts doubt on the J call. This CDR3 has 13 residues. The germline V gene has CDR1 SQVTM and CDR2 ANQGSEA.

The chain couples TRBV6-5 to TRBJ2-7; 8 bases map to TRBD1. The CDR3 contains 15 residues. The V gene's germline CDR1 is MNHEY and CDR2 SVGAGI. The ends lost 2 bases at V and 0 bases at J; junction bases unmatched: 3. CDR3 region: CASSYRDRGSYEQYF. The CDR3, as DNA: TGTGCCAGCAGTTACCGAGACAGGGGCTCCTACGAGCAGTACTTC.

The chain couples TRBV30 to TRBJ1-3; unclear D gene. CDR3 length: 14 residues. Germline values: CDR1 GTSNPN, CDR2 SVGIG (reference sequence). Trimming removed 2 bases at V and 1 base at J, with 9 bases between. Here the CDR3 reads CAWSPASSGNTIYF. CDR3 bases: TGTGCCTGGAGTCCCGCCTCATCTGGAAACACCATATATTTT.

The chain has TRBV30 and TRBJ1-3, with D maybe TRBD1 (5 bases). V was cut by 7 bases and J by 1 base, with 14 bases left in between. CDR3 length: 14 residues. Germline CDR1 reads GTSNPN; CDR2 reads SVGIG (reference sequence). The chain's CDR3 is CASSGGRSGNTIYF. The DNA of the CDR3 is TGTGCCTCCAGCGGGGGAAGATCTGGAAACACCATATATTTT.

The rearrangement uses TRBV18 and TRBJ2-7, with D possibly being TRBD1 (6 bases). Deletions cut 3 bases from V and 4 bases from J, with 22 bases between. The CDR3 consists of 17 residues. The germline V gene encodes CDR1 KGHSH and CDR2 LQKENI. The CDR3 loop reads CASSPLGQLVARYEQYF. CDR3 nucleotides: TGTGCCAGCTCACCTCTAGGACAGCTCGTCGCCCGATACGAGCAGTACTTC.